This TCR beta chain was retrieved from a study of beta chain features in type 1 diabetes. Study information: Examination spanned fewer than 140,000,000 sorted cells from all samples.

This clone was recorded only once. Its antigen is undetermined. One heparinised draw, averaging roughly 0.12 L, was taken per donor. Findings and caveats of the study: Sampled from patients, naive, central memory and Treg TCRB repertoires appeared more similar than those sampled from healthy donors. Shortening that was moderate but significant affected the TCRB CDR3s of Type 1 diabetes patients in all four CD4+ subsets.

Every isolated RNA sample was fully reverse transcribed, so sequencing captured expressed TCRB transcripts. The method was immunoSEQ multiplex PCR; TCRdb's version includes in-frame clones alone and lacks a portion of them. This table has about 650,000 clones, around 12% appearing once. The receptor was isolated from a man aged 30-40 years with type 1 diabetes. Sequencing used naive CD4+ T cells from blood.

CDR3 bases: TGTGCCAGCAGCGTAGTCGGCGGGGCAGAGACCCAGTACTTC. As protein: CASSVVGGAETQYF. The J gene is TRBJ2-5, the V gene TRBV9, with a possible D match to TRBD2 (6 bases). This CDR3 is 14 amino acids long. Trimming stripped 0 bases from V and 4 bases from J, with 10 bases between. Germline loops: CDR1 SGDLS, CDR2 YYNGEE.